These 27 T cell receptor beta chains came from one sample sequenced in a study of shared clonotypes between healthy human individuals. The assay was immunoSEQ multiplex PCR, and TCRdb's table has in-frame clones only and misses some. The repertoire holds roughly 680,000 clones, 55% to 80% seen once, with roughly 1.8% in the top ten. Sample: memory CD4+ T cells sorted from blood. Sample subset: CD45RA-negative fraction. The receptors here all came from a woman aged 25-40 years in good health.

This sequence joins TRBV28 and TRBJ2-7; D is ambiguous. The germline V gene encodes CDR1 MDHEN and CDR2 SYDVKM. Deletions cut 6 bases from V and 5 bases from J, with 14 bases between. This CDR3 region has 13 residues. In DNA form, the CDR3 reads TGTGCCAGCAGAGTGGGGAAAGGCGACGAGCAGTACTTC. It yields the protein CASRVGKGDEQYF.

The CDR3 loop is CASSIRGRNEQFF. The CDR3 nucleotides are TGTGCCAGTAGTATCCGGGGTCGCAATGAGCAGTTCTTC. V gene TRBV19 combines with J gene TRBJ2-1; D is perhaps TRBD2 (5 bases). The CDR3 consists of 13 residues. Trimming pared 3 bases from V and 6 bases from J, leaving 9 bases between. Germline lookup yields CDR1 LNHDA and CDR2 SQIVND (reference sequence).

The V gene is TRBV2, the J gene TRBJ1-2; D may be TRBD1 (5 bases). CDR1 SNHLY and CDR2 FYNNEI come from the germline V gene. Trimming cost V 7 bases and J 0 bases, with 15 bases left between them. The length of the CDR3 is 15 residues. The CDR3 DNA sequence: TGTGCCAGCACCGTCCCGGACACCTCTAACTATGGCTACACCTTC. This translates into CASTVPDTSNYGYTF. Full variable domain (outside the CDR3, taken from reference TRBV2 and TRBJ1-2): EPEVTQTPSHQVTQMGQEVILRCVPISNHLYFYWYRQILGQKVEFLVSFYNNEISEKSEIFDDQFSVERPDGSNFTLKIRSTKLEDSAMYFCASTVPDTSNYGYTFGSGTRLTVV.

The J gene is TRBJ2-1, the V gene TRBV7-9, with D unresolved. This CDR3 contains 15 residues. V dropped 5 bases and J dropped 6 bases, with 17 bases sitting between them. Germline V gene lookup returns CDR1 SEHNR and CDR2 FQNEAQ (reference sequence). The CDR3 DNA sequence: TGTGCCAGCAGCCTCAAGGGCAGTAATAGCAATGAGCAGTTCTTC. Amino acid sequence: CASSLKGSNSNEQFF.

The rearrangement uses TRBV10-3 and TRBJ1-5; the D is unclear. The V gene lost 6 bases and the J gene lost 5 bases, with 14 bases spanning the gap. Germline loops: CDR1 ENHRY, CDR2 SYGVKD. CDR3 length equals 14 residues. CDR3: CAISLEGWDQPQHF. CDR3 nucleotide sequence: TGTGCCATCAGCTTAGAGGGTTGGGATCAGCCCCAGCATTTT.

With respect to this clone: Distinct nucleotide sequences in the sample also encode this CDR3. The chain uses TRBV6-5 and TRBJ1-1; D unclear. CDR1 is MNHEY and CDR2 is SVGAGI in the germline V gene. This CDR3 region has 12 residues. Trimming removed 0 bases from V and 8 bases from J, with 7 bases in between. CDR3 protein: CASSYSGREAFF. The CDR3 DNA follows: TGTGCCAGCAGTTACTCAGGGCGGGAAGCTTTCTTT.

The V and J genes are TRBV28 and TRBJ2-6, with TRBD1 identical over 7 bases. V lost 4 bases, J lost 4 bases, and 10 bases stayed unmatched. The CDR3 consists of 17 residues. Germline V lookup: CDR1 MDHEN, CDR2 SYDVKM. The CDR3 loop reads CASSSLAGGAGANVLTF. CDR3 nucleotides: TGTGCCAGCAGTTCCCTAGCAGGGGGAGCGGGGGCCAACGTCCTGACTTTC.

This chain links TRBV7-2 with TRBJ2-2, with D maybe TRBD2 (6 bases). V gave up 5 bases and J gave up 1 base, with 14 bases separating them. Germline V gene data show CDR1 as SGHTA and CDR2 as FQGNSA. This CDR3 contains 16 residues. The chain's CDR3 is CASSQSVTRNTGELFF. The CDR3 DNA is TGTGCCAGCAGCCAATCTGTGACTAGGAACACCGGGGAGCTGTTTTTT.

Ten or more counts support this clone. The V and J genes are TRBV2 and TRBJ2-4; D is ambiguous. CDR3 length equals 15 residues. V was trimmed by 8 bases and J by 0 bases, leaving 14 bases between them. Germline loops: CDR1 SNHLY, CDR2 FYNNEI. The CDR3 reads CASVAQQLAKNIQYF. As DNA, the CDR3 is TGTGCCAGCGTGGCGCAACAGCTAGCCAAAAACATTCAGTACTTC.

As regards this clone: At the DNA level, this CDR3 is encoded by other sequences in the same sample as well. The chain carries TRBV28 and TRBJ1-1; 7 bases match TRBD1. CDR1 is MDHEN and CDR2 is SYDVKM in the germline V gene. This CDR3 is 14 amino acids long. The J segment lost 2 bases and the V segment lost 5 bases, leaving 5 bases of the junction unmatched. The DNA of the CDR3 is TGTGCCAGCAGTAGGGGGGACAGAAACACTGAAGCTTTCTTT. Residues: CASSRGDRNTEAFF.

This clone was seen only a few times. The chain recombines TRBV6-5 with TRBJ2-3; 8 bases agree with TRBD2. This CDR3 contains 15 residues. CDR1 and CDR2 from the germline V gene are MNHEY and SVGAGI. V was clipped by 2 bases and J by 3 bases; unmatched bases: 4. The CDR3 sequence is CASSYGAGGTDTQYF. DNA for the CDR3: TGTGCCAGCAGTTACGGTGCGGGAGGTACAGATACGCAGTATTTT.

The chain employs TRBV7-9 and TRBJ2-1; a possible D gene is TRBD2 (5 bases). The CDR3 spans 15 residues. Trimming cost V 1 base and J 4 bases, with 11 bases left between them. Germline V gene lookup returns CDR1 SEHNR and CDR2 FQNEAQ (reference sequence). The CDR3 here is CASSLGFSEYNEQFF. In DNA form, the CDR3 reads TGTGCCAGCAGCTTAGGGTTTAGCGAATACAATGAGCAGTTCTTC.

The chain employs TRBV5-4 and TRBJ2-5, with TRBD2 matching 9 bases. The V segment lost 1 base and the J segment 2 bases; nucleotides outside the gene matches: 3. This CDR3 is 15 amino acids long. The germline CDR1 and CDR2 sequences are SGHNT and YYREEE (reference sequence). The CDR3 DNA follows: TGTGCCAGCAGCTTGAGTCTAGCGGGACAAGAGACCCAGTACTTC. Amino acid sequence: CASSLSLAGQETQYF.

The V call is TRBV11-2, the J call TRBJ2-2; 11 bases fit TRBD2. Germline-derived CDR1 and CDR2 are SGHAT and FQNNGV. V lost 0 bases to trimming and J lost 3 bases; unmatched junction nucleotides: 6. CDR3 length: 18 residues. The CDR3 coding sequence is TGTGCCAGCAGCTTAGATCAACCTAGCGGGAGGCACACCGGGGAGCTGTTTTTT. Translating it yields CASSLDQPSGRHTGELFF.

V gene TRBV5-5 combines with J gene TRBJ2-2; no definite D call. The V gene's germline CDR1 is SGHKS and CDR2 YYEKEE (reference sequence). The CDR3 spans 15 residues. Trimming removed 3 bases at V and 1 base at J, with 10 bases between. The CDR3 DNA reads as TGTGCCAGCAGCTCGTCCCCCCAGAACACCGGGGAGCTGTTTTTT. The encoded protein is CASSSSPQNTGELFF.

This clone was seen only a few times. This rearrangement joins TRBV2 to TRBJ1-1; the D is unclear. Germline V CDR1 and CDR2: SNHLY, FYNNEI. Trimming removed 3 bases from V and 0 bases from J, with 8 bases in between. The CDR3 runs to 14 residues. The CDR3 DNA follows: TGTGCCAGCAGTGATGCGTTTCTGAACACTGAAGCTTTCTTT. It codes for CASSDAFLNTEAFF.

The CDR3 region has the DNA TGTGCCTGGACTAACAGGGGGCGCATCGAGCAGTACTTC. It encodes CAWTNRGRIEQYF. The chain joins TRBV30 to TRBJ2-7; TRBD1 agrees at 9 bases. In germline, CDR1 is GTSNPN, CDR2 SVGIG (reference sequence). Losses at the gene ends were 4 bases for V and 6 bases for J; bases not matched to a gene: 7. The CDR3 is made up of 13 amino acids.

The rearrangement uses TRBV7-9 and TRBJ1-5, with a weak D call TRBD1 (6 bases). The CDR3 loop spans 16 amino acids. Germline assignment: CDR1 SEHNR and CDR2 FQNEAQ (reference sequence). The V end lost 7 bases, the J end lost 3 bases, and 19 bases lay between the germline ends. CDR3 residues: CASTYGVGQNNQPQHF. CDR3 nucleotide sequence: TGTGCCAGCACCTACGGTGTCGGACAGAACAATCAGCCCCAGCATTTT. The complete variable domain, with remaining parts taken from reference TRBV7-9 and TRBJ1-5, reads DTGVSQNPRHKITKRGQNVTFRCDPISEHNRLYWYRQTLGQGPEFLTYFQNEAQLEKSRLLSDRFSAERPKGSFSTLEIQRTEQGDSAMYLCASTYGVGQNNQPQHFGDGTRLSIL.

The CDR3 sequence is CSVEVLAARVGQYF. In DNA form, the CDR3 reads TGCAGCGTTGAAGTGCTAGCGGCCCGGGTTGGCCAGTACTTC. This chain joins TRBV29-1 and TRBJ2-5, with TRBD2 identical over 7 bases. The V gene end was trimmed by 1 base and the J gene end by 10 bases; junction bases not matched to a gene: 12. The CDR3 has 14 amino acids. The germline V gene encodes CDR1 SQVTM and CDR2 ANQGSEA.

The sample holds many counts of this clone. V and J are TRBV5-1 and TRBJ2-4; 11 positions match TRBD2. Germline-derived CDR1 and CDR2 are SGHRS and YFSETQ. This CDR3 spans 14 amino acids. After removal of 3 bases from V and 6 bases from J, the junction contained 2 bases not matched to a gene. The CDR3 protein is CASSSGTSGNIQYF. The CDR3 DNA follows: TGCGCCAGCAGCTCCGGGACTAGCGGAAACATTCAGTACTTC.

The chain carries TRBV10-3 and TRBJ1-5; 8 positions agree with TRBD1. V lost 4 bases to trimming and J lost 2 bases; unmatched junction nucleotides: 4. Germline CDR1 reads ENHRY; CDR2 reads SYGVKD. The CDR3 contains 15 residues. The CDR3 here is CAISAGTGGNQPQHF. The CDR3 region has the DNA TGTGCCATCAGTGCCGGGACAGGCGGCAATCAGCCCCAGCATTTT.

In the case of this clone: The sample contains more than one DNA sequence encoding this CDR3. The chain links TRBV28 to TRBJ1-5; TRBD1 is a possible D gene (6 bases). Trimming took off 4 bases at V and 0 bases at J, with 7 bases between the two ends. This CDR3 contains 14 residues. CDR1 and CDR2 (germline): MDHEN, SYDVKM. The CDR3 region has the DNA TGTGCCAGCAGTTCGACAGGTAGCAATCAGCCCCAGCATTTT. Its translation is CASSSTGSNQPQHF.

This clone was observed a few times. The rearrangement uses TRBV6-5 and TRBJ2-2; 8 bases are a match to TRBD1. J gave up 7 bases and V 8 bases, and 9 bases lay outside the gene matches. There are 14 residues in the CDR3. Germline assignment: CDR1 MNHEY and CDR2 SVGAGI. CDR3 in amino acids: CASGAGQGSGELFF. The DNA of the CDR3 is TGTGCCAGCGGGGCAGGACAGGGAAGCGGGGAGCTGTTTTTT.

The chain carries TRBV5-1 and TRBJ1-1, with 7 bases fitting TRBD1. This CDR3 is built from 15 residues. From germline, CDR1 is SGHRS and CDR2 YFSETQ. V shed 4 bases, J shed 0 bases, and the junction held 6 bases outside the gene matches. CDR3 in amino acids: CASSRGQEMNTEAFF. CDR3 nucleotides: TGCGCCAGCAGCCGAGGACAGGAAATGAACACTGAAGCTTTCTTT.

The rearrangement joins TRBV15 to TRBJ2-2; TRBD1 or TRBD2 may be the D gene (5 bases each). The CDR3 length is 13 residues. V gave up 3 bases and J gave up 4 bases, with 6 bases separating them. The germline gives CDR1 LNHNV, CDR2 YYDKDF (reference sequence). The CDR3 DNA is TGTGCCACCAGCAGGGGGACCACCGGGGAGCTGTTTTTT. It codes for CATSRGTTGELFF. The entire variable domain, with the rest obtained from reference TRBV15 and TRBJ2-2, is as follows: DAMVIQNPRYQVTQFGKPVTLSCSQTLNHNVMYWYQQKSSQAPKLLFHYYDKDFNNEADTPDNFQSRRPNTSFCFLDIRSPGLGDTAMYLCATSRGTTGELFFGEGSRLTVL.

The gene calls are TRBV19 and TRBJ2-5; either TRBD1 or TRBD2 may fit D (5 bases each). The germline CDR1 and CDR2 sequences are LNHDA and SQIVND (reference sequence). CDR3 size: 14 residues. Trimming cost V 7 bases and J 9 bases, with 21 bases left between them. CDR3 sequence reads: CASNPGPASLAQYF. DNA for the CDR3: TGTGCCAGTAACCCGGGACCGGCCTCTTTGGCCCAGTACTTC.

This clone was picked up a small number of times. J is TRBJ1-4 and V is TRBV5-6, with 12 positions matching TRBD1. V gave up 4 bases and J gave up 3 bases; unmatched junction bases: 4. Germline CDR1 and CDR2: SGHDT and YYEEEE. CDR3 length: 16 amino acids. CDR3 nucleotide sequence: TGTGCCAGCAGCACCGGGACAGGGGGCCCTAATGAAAAACTGTTTTTT. Translated: CASSTGTGGPNEKLFF.